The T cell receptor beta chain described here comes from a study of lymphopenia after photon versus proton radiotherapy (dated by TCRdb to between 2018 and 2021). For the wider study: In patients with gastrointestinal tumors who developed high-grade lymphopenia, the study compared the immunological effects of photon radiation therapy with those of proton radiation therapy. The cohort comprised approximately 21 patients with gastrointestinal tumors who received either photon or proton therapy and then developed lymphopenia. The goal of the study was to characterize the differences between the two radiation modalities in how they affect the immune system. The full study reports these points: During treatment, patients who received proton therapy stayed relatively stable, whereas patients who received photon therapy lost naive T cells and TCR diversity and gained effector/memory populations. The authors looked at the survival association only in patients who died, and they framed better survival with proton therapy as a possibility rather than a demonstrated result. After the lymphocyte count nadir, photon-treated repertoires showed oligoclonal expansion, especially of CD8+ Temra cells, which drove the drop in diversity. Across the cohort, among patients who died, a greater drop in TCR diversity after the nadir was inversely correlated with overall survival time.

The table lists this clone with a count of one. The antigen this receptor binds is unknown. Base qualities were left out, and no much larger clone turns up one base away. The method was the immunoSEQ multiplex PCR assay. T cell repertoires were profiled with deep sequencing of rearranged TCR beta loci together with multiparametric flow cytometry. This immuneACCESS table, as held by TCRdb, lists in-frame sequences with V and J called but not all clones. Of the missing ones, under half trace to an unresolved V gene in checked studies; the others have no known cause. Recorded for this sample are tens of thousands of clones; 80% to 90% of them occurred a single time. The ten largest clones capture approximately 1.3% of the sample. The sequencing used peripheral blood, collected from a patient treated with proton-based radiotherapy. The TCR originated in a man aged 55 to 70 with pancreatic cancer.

The CDR3 protein: CASSFLSGSRNNEQFF. The DNA sequence is as follows: TGTGCCAGCAGCTTTTTAAGCGGGAGTAGAAACAATGAGCAGTTCTTC. The sequence is built from TRBV11-2 and TRBJ2-1; TRBD2 fits 8 bases in the junction. CDR1 and CDR2, looked up from the germline V gene, are SGHAT and FQNNGV. From cysteine to phenylalanine, the CDR3 is 16 amino acids long. Just CDR3 DNA is preserved here, 48 bases in frame from base 1. Germline trimming amounts to 3 bases on V and 5 bases on J, with 9 as the count of junction bases outside the gene matches.